The clone carrying this T cell receptor beta chain was recorded at least ten times. The data derive from a study of T-cell memory formation after mild COVID-19. The CDR3 has 16 residues. The ends were cut back, 3 bases at V and 0 bases at J, with 12 bases in the middle. MiXCR was run by TCRdb on the 5' RACE reads, yielding one entry per CDR3 protein. The data contain tens of thousands of distinct CDR3 sequences, around 16% of them singletons. The sequenced material came from PBMCs or a T cell subset sorted from them (not recorded which). J is TRBJ2-1 and V is TRBV12-3 or TRBV12-4; tentatively, D is TRBD1 (5 bases). This TCR derives from a man aged 18 to 29 who had mild COVID-19 (a few samples of this study predate the infection). Cell type and time point are not known. CDR3 sequence: CASSLAQGSSYNEQFF. In DNA, the CDR3 is TGTGCCAGCAGTTTGGCCCAGGGAAGCTCCTACAATGAGCAGTTCTTC.